Listed below are T cell receptor beta chains from one sample, sequenced in a study of T cell responses to AZD1222 COVID-19 vaccine. Measured with immunoSEQ multiplex PCR; TCRdb has only the in-frame clones, and not every one. The data show some 190,000 clones, around 94% seen once. The specimen comprised peripheral blood, sampled on day 0 of AZD1222 vaccination. The origin of the receptors is an adult in good health. The CDR3 runs from the conserved cysteine through the conserved F or W. D genes are given only for firm matches. Rows give clone size only sometimes, using once, few, many, or a class for an expanded clone.

v_call: TRBV6-2/TRBV6-3
d_call: TRBD1
j_call: TRBJ1-5
clone_size: NA
cdr3_aa: CASSDGQGASNQPQHF
cdr3_nt: TGTGCCAGCAGTGACGGACAGGGGGCGAGCAATCAGCCCCAGCATTTT

v_call: TRBV7-9
d_call: TRBD1
j_call: TRBJ1-1
clone_size: NA
cdr3_aa: CASSLSPGTGDAEAFF
cdr3_nt: TGTGCCAGCAGCTTAAGCCCCGGGACAGGGGACGCTGAAGCTTTCTTT

v_call: TRBV28
d_call: NA
j_call: TRBJ1-3
clone_size: NA
cdr3_aa: CASSRGSGNTIYF
cdr3_nt: TGTGCCAGCAGTAGGGGATCGGGAAACACCATATATTTT

v_call: TRBV24-1
d_call: NA
j_call: TRBJ2-3
clone_size: once
cdr3_aa: CATSDWDTQYF
cdr3_nt: TGTGCCACCAGTGATTGGGATACGCAGTATTTT

v_call: TRBV5-4
d_call: NA
j_call: TRBJ2-5
clone_size: NA
cdr3_aa: CASSLRGPQETQYF
cdr3_nt: TGTGCCAGCAGCCTACGGGGGCCCCAAGAGACCCAGTACTTC

v_call: TRBV18
d_call: NA
j_call: TRBJ2-7
clone_size: NA
cdr3_aa: CASSPPSVHEQYF
cdr3_nt: TGTGCCAGCTCACCACCGAGCGTCCACGAGCAGTACTTC

v_call: TRBV19
d_call: NA
j_call: TRBJ2-1
clone_size: NA
cdr3_aa: CASSPQTLPPYNEQFF
cdr3_nt: TGTGCCAGTAGTCCCCAGACCCTCCCGCCCTACAATGAGCAGTTCTTC

v_call: TRBV7-9
d_call: TRBD1
j_call: TRBJ1-5
clone_size: NA
cdr3_aa: CASSEGQANQPQHF
cdr3_nt: TGTGCCAGCAGCGAAGGACAGGCCAATCAGCCCCAGCATTTT

v_call: TRBV6-2/TRBV6-3
d_call: TRBD1
j_call: TRBJ1-2
clone_size: NA
cdr3_aa: CASSKRDRVMDGYTF
cdr3_nt: TGTGCCAGCAGTAAACGGGACAGGGTCATGGATGGCTACACCTTC

v_call: TRBV3-1/TRBV3-2
d_call: TRBD2
j_call: TRBJ2-7
clone_size: NA
cdr3_aa: CASSQDRTSEQYF
cdr3_nt: TGTGCCAGCAGCCAAGATAGGACTAGCGAGCAGTACTTC